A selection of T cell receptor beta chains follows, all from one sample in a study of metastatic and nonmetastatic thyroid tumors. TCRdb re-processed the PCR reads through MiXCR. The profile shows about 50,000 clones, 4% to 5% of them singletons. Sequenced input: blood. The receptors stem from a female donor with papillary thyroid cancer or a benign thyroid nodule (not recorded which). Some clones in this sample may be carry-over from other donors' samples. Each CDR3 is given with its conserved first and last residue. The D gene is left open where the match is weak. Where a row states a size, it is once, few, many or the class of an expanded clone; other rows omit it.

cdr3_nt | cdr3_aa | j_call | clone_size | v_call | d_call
TGTGCCACCAGCAGAGCGGAGGATACGCAGTATTTT | CATSRAEDTQYF | TRBJ2-3 | few | TRBV15 | .
TGTGCCAGTATAGACATGGCTGAGGGTATCGGGGAGCTGTTTTTT | CASIDMAEGIGELFF | TRBJ2-2 | many | TRBV19 | .
TGCGCCAGCAGCCCGACCTCGATACTTCGAGGGGAAAAACTGTTTTTT | CASSPTSILRGEKLFF | TRBJ1-4 | . | TRBV4-1 | .
TGTGCCAGCAGCGTAATTACGGGACGTAGGAGATCCTACGAGCAGTACTTC | CASSVITGRRRSYEQYF | TRBJ2-7 | few | TRBV11-2 | .
TGTGCCAGCAGCGTAGGACTAGCGGGAGGGGATGGAGAGACCCAGTACTTC | CASSVGLAGGDGETQYF | TRBJ2-5 | many | TRBV9 | TRBD2
TGTGCCAGCAGTGAAACTGCGGGGGCCCGGCAGCCCCAGCATTTT | CASSETAGARQPQHF | TRBJ1-5 | many | TRBV6-1 | .
TGTGCCAGCATGGGGACAGGGGACAACAATGAGCAGTTCTTC | CASMGTGDNNEQFF | TRBJ2-1 | . | TRBV6-1 | TRBD1
TGTGCCAGCAGTACAACCCGCGGAGATACGCAGTATTTT | CASSTTRGDTQYF | TRBJ2-3 | many | TRBV12-3/TRBV12-4 | .
TGTGCCAGCAGCCAAGATTTATGGACTAGCGGGGGGGAGCAGTTCTTC | CASSQDLWTSGGEQFF | TRBJ2-1 | many | TRBV3-1 | TRBD2
TGTGCCAGCAGTGTACAGGGTCCAGATACGCAGTATTTT | CASSVQGPDTQYF | TRBJ2-3 | few | TRBV12-3/TRBV12-4 | .
TGCAGTGCTAGTGCCCCGGGCGCCCGCCAAGAGACCCAGTACTTC | CSASAPGARQETQYF | TRBJ2-5 | many | TRBV20-1 | .
TGTGACAGCAGTTTGTTGGGTGCCAATGAGAAGTTCTTC | CDSSLLGANEKFF | TRBJ2-1 | few | TRBV12-3/TRBV12-4 | .
TGTGCCAGCAGAGAGCGAGTAGTCTACACCTTC | CASRERVVYTF | TRBJ1-2 | few | TRBV6-2/TRBV6-3 | .
TGCGCCAGCAGCTTGGAATGGGGGGGAAAAGGGGGCTACACCTTC | CASSLEWGGKGGYTF | TRBJ1-2 | many | TRBV5-1 | .
TGTGCCAGCAGCCTCGATGCAAGACGCAACAATGAGCAGTTCTTC | CASSLDARRNNEQFF | TRBJ2-1 | . | TRBV6-1 | .
TGTGCCAGCAGTTACACCTCCTACGAGCAGTACTTC | CASSYTSYEQYF | TRBJ2-7 | medium-sized | TRBV6-1 | .
TGTGCCAGCAGTTCCATCGGGCGGGTCCAAGAGACCCAGTACTTC | CASSSIGRVQETQYF | TRBJ2-5 | few | TRBV28 | .
TGCGCCAGCAGAAGGGGGCCGAGCACAGATACGCAGTATTTT | CASRRGPSTDTQYF | TRBJ2-3 | many | TRBV5-1 | TRBD1
TGTGCCAGCAACTGGACTAGCGGGAGTGATGTAGATACGCAGTATTTT | CASNWTSGSDVDTQYF | TRBJ2-3 | . | TRBV12-3/TRBV12-4 | TRBD2
TGCGCCAGCAGCTTGGGAATGGGGGCGGATGAAAAACTGTTTTTT | CASSLGMGADEKLFF | TRBJ1-4 | many | TRBV5-1 | .
TGTGCCAGCAGTAAAAGAGACAACTATGGCTACACCTTC | CASSKRDNYGYTF | TRBJ1-2 | . | TRBV6-2/TRBV6-3 | .
TGCAGTGCTAGGTCCTCCGAGAGCACTGAAGCTTTCTTT | CSARSSESTEAFF | TRBJ1-1 | many | TRBV20-1 | .
TGTGCCAGTCGCCCTCACCATACAGGGGCGGGAGATGAGCAGTTCTTC | CASRPHHTGAGDEQFF | TRBJ2-1 | many | TRBV19 | .
TGTGCCAGCAGCTCCAAAGCTAACTATGGCTACACCTTC | CASSSKANYGYTF | TRBJ1-2 | . | TRBV6-2/TRBV6-3 | .
TGTGCCTCCCCCTTCGGGGGGTCCACAGATACGCAGTATTTT | CASPFGGSTDTQYF | TRBJ2-3 | . | TRBV30 | TRBD2
TGTGCCAACAGCTTGGACCCTAGCGGCGACAATGAGCAGTTCTTC | CANSLDPSGDNEQFF | TRBJ2-1 | many | TRBV7-8 | TRBD2
TGTGCCAGCAGCGAGGGGACTAGCGGGACAGATACGCAGTATTTT | CASSEGTSGTDTQYF | TRBJ2-3 | few | TRBV11-3 | TRBD2
TGCAGTGCTAGATACACCGGACTATACAATGAGCAGTTCTTC | CSARYTGLYNEQFF | TRBJ2-1 | many | TRBV20-1 | .
. | CASSVGQGAGTEASF | TRBJ1-1 | many | TRBV27 | .
TGCGCCAGCAGCTTCGGGACAGTTCTGGAAAAACTGTTTTTT | CASSFGTVLEKLFF | TRBJ1-4 | many | TRBV5-1 | TRBD1
TGTGCCAGCAGCCGAGCAGGACAGTTCGGCTACACCTTC | CASSRAGQFGYTF | TRBJ1-2 | many | TRBV11-3 | .
TGTGCCACCAACCAAATCGTCTCTGGAAACACCATATATTTT | CATNQIVSGNTIYF | TRBJ1-3 | . | TRBV6-2/TRBV6-3 | .
TGTGCCACCAGTGGCGGGACAGGGGGTGTCAATCAGCCCCAACATTTT | CATSGGTGGVNQPQHF | TRBJ1-5 | few | TRBV24-1 | TRBD1
TGTGCCAGCAGAGACTGGAACCGGGACGGAGGCGCAGATACGCAGTATTTT | CASRDWNRDGGADTQYF | TRBJ2-3 | . | TRBV6-4 | .
TGTGCCAGCAGCCCCCTGGACAGGGTGCAGACCCAGTACTTC | CASSPLDRVQTQYF | TRBJ2-5 | few | TRBV11-1 | TRBD1
TGTGCCAGCAGCGTAAGGTTAGCGGGAGACACAGATACGCAGTATTTT | CASSVRLAGDTDTQYF | TRBJ2-3 | many | TRBV9 | TRBD2